This T cell receptor (beta chain) came from a study of blood T cell repertoires in COVID-19. Study as a whole: The study drew acute and convalescent COVID-19 samples from the United States, Italy and Spain. T cells, B-cell-depleted T cells, or PBMCs supplied cDNA or gDNA.

Study processing details: Nucleated cell counts were estimated from reference gene primer amplification. Assay used: immunoSEQ multiplex PCR; TCRdb lists only in-frame clones, some missing. D and trimming were read from the DNA, whereas the V and J calls and clone size are those reported in that table. The sample consists of approximately 210,000 clones, 89% of them appearing once. Trimming took 0 bases from V and 0 from J, leaving 12 bases between them. CDR3 length equals 16 residues. Germline V gene data show CDR1 as SGHNT and CDR2 as YYREEE (reference sequence). This receptor was taken from a woman aged 35 to 49 with acute or convalescent COVID-19. Sequences were obtained from peripheral blood. The rearrangement links TRBV5-4 to TRBJ1-2; D unclear. The CDR3 region is CASSLGPNGPNYGYTF. CDR3 DNA sequence: TGTGCCAGCAGCTTGGGCCCAAATGGCCCTAACTATGGCTACACCTTC.